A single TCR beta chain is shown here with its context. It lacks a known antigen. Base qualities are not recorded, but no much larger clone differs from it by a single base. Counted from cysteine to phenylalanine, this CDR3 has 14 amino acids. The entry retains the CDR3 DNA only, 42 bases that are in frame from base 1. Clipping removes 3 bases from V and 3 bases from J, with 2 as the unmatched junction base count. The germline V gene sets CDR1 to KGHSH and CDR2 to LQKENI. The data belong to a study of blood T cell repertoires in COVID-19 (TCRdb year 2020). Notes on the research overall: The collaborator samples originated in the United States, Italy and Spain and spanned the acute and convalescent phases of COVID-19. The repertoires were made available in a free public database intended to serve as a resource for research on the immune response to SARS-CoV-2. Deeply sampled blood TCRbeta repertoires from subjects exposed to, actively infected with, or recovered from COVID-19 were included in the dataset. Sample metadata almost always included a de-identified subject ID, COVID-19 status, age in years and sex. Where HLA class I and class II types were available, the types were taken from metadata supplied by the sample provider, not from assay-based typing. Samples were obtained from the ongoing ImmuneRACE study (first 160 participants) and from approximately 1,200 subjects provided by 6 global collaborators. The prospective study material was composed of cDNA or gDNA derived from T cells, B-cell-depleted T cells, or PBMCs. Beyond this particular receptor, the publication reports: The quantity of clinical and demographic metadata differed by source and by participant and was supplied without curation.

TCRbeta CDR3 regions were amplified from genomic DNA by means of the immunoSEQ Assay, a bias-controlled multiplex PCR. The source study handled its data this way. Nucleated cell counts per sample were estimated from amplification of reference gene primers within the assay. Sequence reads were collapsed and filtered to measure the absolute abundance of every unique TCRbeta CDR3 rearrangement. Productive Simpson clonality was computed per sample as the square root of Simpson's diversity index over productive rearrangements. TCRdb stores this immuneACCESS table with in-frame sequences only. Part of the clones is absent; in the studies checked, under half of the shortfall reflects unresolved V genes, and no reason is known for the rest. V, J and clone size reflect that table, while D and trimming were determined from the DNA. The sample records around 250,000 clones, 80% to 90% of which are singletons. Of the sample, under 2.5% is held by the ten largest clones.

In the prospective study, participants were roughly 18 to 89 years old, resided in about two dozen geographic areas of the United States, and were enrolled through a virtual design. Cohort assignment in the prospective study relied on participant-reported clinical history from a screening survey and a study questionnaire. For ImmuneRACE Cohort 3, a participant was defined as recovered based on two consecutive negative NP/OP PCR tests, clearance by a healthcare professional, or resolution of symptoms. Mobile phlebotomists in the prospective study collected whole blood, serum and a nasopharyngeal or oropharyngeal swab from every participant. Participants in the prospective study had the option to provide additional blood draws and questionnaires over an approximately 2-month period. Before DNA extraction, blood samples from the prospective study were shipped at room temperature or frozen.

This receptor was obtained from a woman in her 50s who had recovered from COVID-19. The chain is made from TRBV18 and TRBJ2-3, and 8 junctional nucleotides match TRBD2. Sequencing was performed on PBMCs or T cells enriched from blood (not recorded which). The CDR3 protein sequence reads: CASSPSGRTDTQYF. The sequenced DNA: TGTGCCAGCTCACCCAGCGGGAGAACAGATACGCAGTATTTT.